Sequencing of this T cell receptor beta chain was carried out in a study of shared clonotypes between healthy human individuals. The protocol was immunoSEQ multiplex PCR, while the TCRdb copy is restricted to in-frame clones and leaves out a portion. The sample records about 330,000 clones, about 74% being singletons. The sequencing sample was made of memory CD4+ T cells sorted from blood. Documented subset: CD45RA-negative fraction. This sequence originates from a man aged 25 to 40 in good health.

The CDR3 nucleotides read TGTGCCAGCAGCCCATATCTCGGAAGGAACAATGAGCAGTTCTTC. Protein sequence: CASSPYLGRNNEQFF. This chain uses TRBV7-9 with TRBJ2-1; D remains unclear. Trimming removed 5 bases at V and 5 bases at J, with 16 bases between. Germline CDR1 reads SEHNR; CDR2 reads FQNEAQ (reference sequence). The CDR3 runs 15 residues.